The present T cell receptor (beta chain) was sequenced within a study of blood T cells in healthy people across ages. PCR was performed a second time for roughly 7 to 12 cycles using a sample-barcoded 5' primer and a J-beta primer mix. TCRdb recomputed calls from the 5' RACE reads with MiXCR, one row per CDR3 protein. The sample includes some 640,000 distinct CDR3 sequences, 25% to 35% of them seen just once. The donors, all healthy, were Caucasians living in Russia, aged about 6 to 100. Per sample, no less than 6 micrograms of total RNA were extracted. Of note for this clonotype: The antigen remains unidentified.

Overall study results and limits: Changes in expanded clonotypes were possibly confounded, as the CMV status of donors was unknown.

What was sequenced was blood. This clonotype was obtained from a woman aged 80 or over in good health.

CDR3 sequence (DNA): TGCGCCAGCACGGAGGGGGCTAGTGGAAACACCATATATTTT. Its protein product is CASTEGASGNTIYF. The chain links TRBV5-1 to TRBJ1-3; 7 bases fit TRBD1. Germline trimming cut 6 bases from V and 3 bases from J; bases unmatched to any gene: 6. Germline CDR1 and CDR2: SGHRS and YFSETQ. CDR3 length: 14 amino acids.